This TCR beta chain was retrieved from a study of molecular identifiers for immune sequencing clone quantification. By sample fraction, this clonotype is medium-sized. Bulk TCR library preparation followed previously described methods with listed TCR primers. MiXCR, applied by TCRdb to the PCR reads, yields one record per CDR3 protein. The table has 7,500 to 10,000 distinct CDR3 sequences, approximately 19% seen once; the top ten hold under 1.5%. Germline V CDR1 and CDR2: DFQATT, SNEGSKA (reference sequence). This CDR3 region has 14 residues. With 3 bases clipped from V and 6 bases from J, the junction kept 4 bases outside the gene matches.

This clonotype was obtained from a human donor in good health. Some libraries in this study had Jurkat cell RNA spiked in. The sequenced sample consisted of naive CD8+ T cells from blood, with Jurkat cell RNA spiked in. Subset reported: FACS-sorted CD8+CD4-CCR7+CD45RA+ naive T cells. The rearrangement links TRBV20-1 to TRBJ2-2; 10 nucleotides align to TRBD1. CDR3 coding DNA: TGCAGTGCTAGGACAGGGGGCGCGTCCGGGGAGCTGTTTTTT. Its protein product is CSARTGGASGELFF.